The clone carrying this TCR beta chain appeared many times. Its antigen is unidentified. The data are from a study of T cells after yellow fever vaccination. Study conclusions and caveats: Booster sampling recovered most clones from primary vaccination (96% CD4, 88% CD8). When the response was secondary, it was weaker but reached its peak faster, day 5 versus 15. The appearance of a small share of clonotypes in both CD4 and CD8 compartments was observed.

The CDR3 is 16 residues long. V lost 0 bases and J lost 5; bases outside the gene matches: 3. CDR1 SGHRS and CDR2 YFSETQ come from the germline V gene. Generation of TCR cDNA used 5'RACE template switching (which added a universal primer site and UMIs). TCRdb recomputed calls from the 5' RACE reads with MiXCR, one row per CDR3 protein. The sample shows more than 300,000 distinct CDR3 sequences, roughly 4.3% of them seen only once. This receptor was obtained from a man younger than 35 who received the YFV17D yellow fever vaccine. The rearrangement joins TRBV5-1 to TRBJ2-1; 12 bases agree with TRBD2. The sequencing used PBMCs, collected 15 days after the yellow fever booster vaccination. CDR3 DNA: TGCGCCAGCAGCTTGGGACTAGCGGGGGCAAACAATGAGCAGTTCTTC. It encodes CASSLGLAGANNEQFF.